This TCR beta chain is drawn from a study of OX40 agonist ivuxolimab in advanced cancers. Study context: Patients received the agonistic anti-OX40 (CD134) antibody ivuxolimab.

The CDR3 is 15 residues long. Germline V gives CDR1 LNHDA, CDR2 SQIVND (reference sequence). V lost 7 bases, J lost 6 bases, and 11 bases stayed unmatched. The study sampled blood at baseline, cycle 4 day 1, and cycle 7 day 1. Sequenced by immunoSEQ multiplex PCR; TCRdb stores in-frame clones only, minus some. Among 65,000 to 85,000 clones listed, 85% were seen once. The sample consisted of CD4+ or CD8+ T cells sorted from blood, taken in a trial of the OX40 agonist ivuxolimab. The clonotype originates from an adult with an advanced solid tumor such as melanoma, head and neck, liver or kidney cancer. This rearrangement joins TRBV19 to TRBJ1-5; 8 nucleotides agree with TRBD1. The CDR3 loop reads CASTPGQGDRQPQHF. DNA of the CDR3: TGTGCCAGTACCCCTGGACAGGGTGATCGTCAGCCCCAGCATTTT. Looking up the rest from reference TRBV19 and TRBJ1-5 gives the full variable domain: DGGITQSPKYLFRKEGQNVTLSCEQNLNHDAMYWYRQDPGQGLRLIYYSQIVNDFQKGDIAEGYSVSREKKESFPLTVTSAQKNPTAFYLCASTPGQGDRQPQHFGDGTRLSIL.